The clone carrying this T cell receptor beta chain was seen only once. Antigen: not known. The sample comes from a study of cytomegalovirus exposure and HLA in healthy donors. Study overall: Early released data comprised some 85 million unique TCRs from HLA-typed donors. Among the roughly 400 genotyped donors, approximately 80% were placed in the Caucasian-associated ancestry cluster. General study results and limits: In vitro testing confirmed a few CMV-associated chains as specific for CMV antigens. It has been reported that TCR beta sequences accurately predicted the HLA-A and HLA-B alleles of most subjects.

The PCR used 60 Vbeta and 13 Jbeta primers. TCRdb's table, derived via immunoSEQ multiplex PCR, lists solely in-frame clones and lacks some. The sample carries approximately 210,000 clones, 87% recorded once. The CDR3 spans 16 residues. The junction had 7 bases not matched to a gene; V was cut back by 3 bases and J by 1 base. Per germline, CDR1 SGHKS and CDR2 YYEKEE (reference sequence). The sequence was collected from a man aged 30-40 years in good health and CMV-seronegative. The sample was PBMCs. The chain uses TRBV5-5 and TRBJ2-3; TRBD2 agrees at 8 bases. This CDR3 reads CASSSREAPGTDTQYF. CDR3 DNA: TGTGCCAGCAGCTCGCGGGAGGCCCCGGGCACAGATACGCAGTATTTT.